Listed here are 32 T cell receptor beta chains from one sample, sequenced in a study of identical twins. TCRdb called the 5' RACE reads again in MiXCR, with one record for every CDR3 protein. The sample includes hundreds of thousands of distinct CDR3 sequences, 9% to 15% of them seen just once. In addition, the sample was reused for a study of yellow fever vaccine responses in identical twins.

What was sequenced was PBMCs. The receptors derive from a woman aged 18-30 years in good health.

Many counts were recorded for this clonotype. The chain couples TRBV10-3 to TRBJ2-7; D gene unclear. CDR1 ENHRY and CDR2 SYGVKD come from the germline V gene. Trimming left V 6 bases short and J 3 bases short, with 6 bases between. This CDR3 region has 11 residues. The CDR3 DNA reads as TGTGCCATCAGCGCCGACTACGAGCAGTACTTC. This sequence encodes CAISADYEQYF.

The rearrangement joins TRBV6-1 to TRBJ2-1; possibly TRBD2 for D (10 bases). CDR3 length equals 18 residues. V was clipped by 6 bases and J by 7 bases, with 28 bases between them. CDR1 and CDR2 from the germline V gene are MNHNS and SASEGT. CDR3 sequence reads: CASSQQGAALAGSNEQFF. The CDR3 nucleotides read TGTGCCAGCAGCCAACAGGGGGCTGCACTAGCGGGAAGTAATGAGCAGTTCTTC.

This clonotype showed up many times. Here the CDR3 DNA reads TGTGCCAGCAGCCAAAACTTGCCAGATACGCAGTATTTT. Translating it yields CASSQNLPDTQYF. The V and J genes are TRBV14 and TRBJ2-3; D is undetermined. The germline CDR1 and CDR2 sequences are SGHDN and FVKESK. V was trimmed by 2 bases and J by 4 bases, leaving 7 bases between them. This CDR3 is built from 13 residues.

Only a few counts were recorded for this clonotype. The J gene is TRBJ2-6, the V gene TRBV2; unclear D gene. Germline lookup yields CDR1 SNHLY and CDR2 FYNNEI. This CDR3 is built from 16 residues. V was clipped by 5 bases and J by 0 bases, with 11 bases between them. The CDR3: CASSPDGSSGANVLTF. DNA for the CDR3: TGTGCCAGCAGTCCGGACGGATCCTCTGGGGCCAACGTCCTGACTTTC.

There are many counts of this clonotype. The V call is TRBV5-1, the J call TRBJ2-1, with 10 bases matching TRBD2. The CDR3 contains 15 residues. Germline lookup yields CDR1 SGHRS and CDR2 YFSETQ. V was clipped by 2 bases and J by 8 bases; unmatched bases: 7. CDR3 protein: CASSFLSGGVDEQFF. CDR3 coding DNA: TGCGCCAGCAGCTTTTTGAGCGGGGGGGTCGATGAGCAGTTCTTC.

V usage is TRBV25-1 and J usage is TRBJ2-3; D call uncertain. Trimming cost V 3 bases and J 2 bases, with 6 bases left between them. The CDR3 has 13 amino acids. Per the germline V gene, CDR1 is MGHDK and CDR2 is SYGVNS. As DNA, the CDR3 is TGTGCCAGCAGTGACATGCACACAGATACGCAGTATTTT. It encodes CASSDMHTDTQYF.

This rearrangement joins TRBV12-3 or TRBV12-4 to TRBJ1-1, with 8 bases that match TRBD1. The V and J ends lost 5 bases and 0 bases, in that order; junction bases with no gene match: 5. CDR3 length equals 15 residues. The CDR3 here is CASSPSQGVNTEAFF. For the CDR3, the DNA is TGTGCCAGCAGTCCTTCACAGGGGGTGAACACTGAAGCTTTCTTT.

The chain combines TRBV2 with TRBJ2-7, with 7 positions matching TRBD1. This CDR3 is built from 14 residues. Germline loops: CDR1 SNHLY, CDR2 FYNNEI. With V trimmed by 6 bases and J by 0 bases, 5 bases remained unmatched. CDR3 sequence: CASRDRQSSYEQYF. The CDR3 DNA reads TGTGCCAGCAGGGACAGGCAATCCTCCTACGAGCAGTACTTC.

In nucleotides, the CDR3 is TGTGCCAGCAGCCACACGACAGGGGGCCACTATGGCTACACCTTC. Protein: CASSHTTGGHYGYTF. The rearrangement joins TRBV3-1 to TRBJ1-2, with TRBD1 matching 10 bases. Germline-derived CDR1 and CDR2 are LGHDT and YNNKEL (reference sequence). The CDR3 extends over 15 amino acids. V gave up 3 bases and J gave up 3 bases; unmatched junction bases: 4.

This clonotype came up a few times. V is TRBV6-2 or TRBV6-3 and J is TRBJ2-1; 8 nucleotides align to TRBD2. From germline, CDR1 is MNHEY and CDR2 SVGEGT. The V gene end was trimmed by 6 bases and the J gene end by 8 bases; junction bases not matched to a gene: 12. This CDR3 is built from 15 residues. The CDR3 protein is CASSSGLVSGDEQFF. The CDR3 DNA reads as TGTGCCAGCAGCTCGGGACTAGTGTCGGGTGATGAGCAGTTCTTC.

This clonotype was seen ten or more times. The chain is built from TRBV4-1 and TRBJ1-2; tentatively, D is TRBD1 (6 bases). V lost 0 bases and J 4 bases, leaving 12 bases between the germline ends. This CDR3 is 15 amino acids long. From germline, CDR1 is MGHRA and CDR2 YSYEKL. The CDR3 loop reads CASSQDRQAFYGYTF. The DNA for the CDR3 is TGCGCCAGCAGCCAAGACCGACAGGCCTTCTATGGCTACACCTTC.

The chain joins TRBV20-1 to TRBJ2-7; the match to TRBD2 covers 12 bases. The CDR3 spans 15 residues. V shed 2 bases, J shed 6 bases, and the junction held 8 bases outside the gene matches. The V gene's germline CDR1 is DFQATT and CDR2 SNEGSKA (reference sequence). The CDR3, as DNA: TGCAGTGCTAGACTAAAGACTAGCGGGAGAGGCGAGCAGTACTTC. This encodes CSARLKTSGRGEQYF.

The V and J genes are TRBV12-3 or TRBV12-4 and TRBJ1-2, with 8 bases aligning to TRBD1. CDR3 length: 13 amino acids. With 4 bases clipped from V and 8 bases from J, the junction kept 6 bases outside the gene matches. CDR3 bases: TGTGCCAGCAGTTCGTCGACAGGGGTAGGCTACACCTTC. Translation gives CASSSSTGVGYTF.

This clonotype was counted ten times or more. CDR3 DNA sequence: TGTGCCAGCAGCCAAACCACCCGGGGACAAGAGACCCAGTACTTC. It translates to CASSQTTRGQETQYF. The chain combines TRBV3-1 with TRBJ2-5; maybe TRBD2 (5 bases). CDR1 and CDR2 from the germline V gene are LGHDT and YNNKEL (reference sequence). The length of the CDR3 is 15 residues. V lost 2 bases and J lost 2, with 12 bases in between.

This clonotype has just a few counts. The rearrangement joins TRBV28 to TRBJ2-3, with a possible D match to TRBD1 (6 bases). The V gene's germline CDR1 is MDHEN and CDR2 SYDVKM. The CDR3 covers 16 residues. Trimming took 7 bases from V and 2 from J, leaving 19 bases between them. The DNA for the CDR3 is TGTGCCAGCACTACCTTATGGGGGCGCGACACAGATACGCAGTATTTT. Translating it yields CASTTLWGRDTDTQYF.

This clonotype was seen ten or more times. The rearrangement joins TRBV3-1 to TRBJ2-3; TRBD1 matches 9 bases. J gave up 4 bases and V 4 bases, and 6 bases lay outside the gene matches. From germline, CDR1 is LGHDT and CDR2 YNNKEL (reference sequence). There are 15 residues in the CDR3. The CDR3, as DNA: TGTGCCAGCAGCCGGGACAGGGAAAAGGCAGATACGCAGTATTTT. It codes for CASSRDREKADTQYF.

The gene calls are TRBV7-2 and TRBJ2-5; the D gene could be TRBD1 or TRBD2 (5 bases each). CDR1 SGHTA and CDR2 FQGNSA come from the germline V gene. The CDR3 spans 14 residues. V was trimmed by 5 bases and J by 8 bases, leaving 18 bases between them. In DNA, the CDR3 is TGTGCCAGCAGCCAGGGACCTACCAGTGTAACCCAGTACTTC. Amino acids: CASSQGPTSVTQYF.

V and J are TRBV12-3 or TRBV12-4 and TRBJ1-4; TRBD1 matches at 11 bases. The CDR3 totals 15 residues. The trim removed 6 bases at V and 8 bases at J, leaving 8 bases unmatched. The CDR3 DNA is TGTGCCAGCAGAAGCGGACAGGGGGCAGTCGAAAAACTGTTTTTT. As protein: CASRSGQGAVEKLFF.

The chain employs TRBV10-3 and TRBJ2-1; 10 nucleotides align to TRBD2. The CDR3 is 16 amino acids. V lost 7 bases and J lost 0; bases outside the gene matches: 6. Germline CDR1 is ENHRY and CDR2 is SYGVKD. The CDR3 sequence is CAITKGLAPSYNEQFF. The CDR3, as DNA: TGTGCCATCACTAAGGGACTAGCGCCCTCCTACAATGAGCAGTTCTTC.

This clonotype showed up just a few times. Written as DNA, the CDR3 is TGCAGTGCTAGAGATCAGAAGGGGCTAGGCAATCAGCCCCAGCATTTT. It codes for CSARDQKGLGNQPQHF. This rearrangement joins TRBV20-1 to TRBJ1-5, with D tentatively TRBD1 (5 bases). The V gene lost 0 bases and the J gene lost 2 bases, with 14 bases spanning the gap. The length of the CDR3 is 16 residues. CDR1 and CDR2 from the germline V gene are DFQATT and SNEGSKA (reference sequence).

The chain employs TRBV5-5 and TRBJ2-2, with a possible D match to TRBD1 (5 bases). Trimming took off 2 bases at V and 6 bases at J, with 14 bases between the two ends. The germline CDR1 and CDR2 sequences are SGHKS and YYEKEE (reference sequence). The length of the CDR3 is 15 residues. The CDR3 sequence: CASSFQGRGSGELFF. CDR3 DNA: TGTGCCAGCAGCTTTCAGGGCCGTGGGTCCGGGGAGCTGTTTTTT.

The chain has TRBV7-3 and TRBJ2-3; 9 bases are a match to TRBD2. Germline CDR1 is SGHTA and CDR2 is FQGTGA. V was clipped by 0 bases and J by 2 bases; unmatched bases: 9. The CDR3 sequence is 18 residues long. CDR3 region: CASSLTKASGMHTDTQYF. The DNA for the CDR3 is TGTGCCAGCAGCTTAACGAAGGCTAGCGGGATGCACACAGATACGCAGTATTTT.

The chain employs TRBV12-3 or TRBV12-4 and TRBJ1-3; D not resolved. V was cut by 5 bases and J by 3 bases, with 8 bases left in between. This CDR3 has 13 amino acids. The CDR3 reads CASSRLLGNTIYF. Here the CDR3 DNA reads TGTGCCAGCAGTCGCTTACTTGGAAACACCATATATTTT.

In DNA form, the CDR3 reads TGTGCCAGCAGCCAAGAGGGCAGGGGGCATAATTCACCCCTCCACTTT. It specifies CASSQEGRGHNSPLHF. The chain is built from TRBV14 and TRBJ1-6; 8 bases align to TRBD1. CDR1 SGHDN and CDR2 FVKESK come from the germline V gene. The trim removed 0 bases at V and 5 bases at J, leaving 3 bases unmatched. This CDR3 is 16 amino acids long.

This clonotype appeared a single time. V and J are TRBV5-5 and TRBJ1-1, with D possibly TRBD1 on 6 matching bases. The germline V gene has CDR1 SGHKS and CDR2 YYEKEE (reference sequence). The CDR3 extends over 16 amino acids. Trimming removed 5 bases at V and 0 bases at J, with 17 bases between. The CDR3 sequence is CASSPRAGAMNTEAFF. CDR3 bases: TGTGCCAGCAGTCCTCGGGCAGGGGCGATGAACACTGAAGCTTTCTTT. The complete variable domain, with remaining parts taken from reference TRBV5-5 and TRBJ1-1, reads DAGVTQSPTHLIKTRGQQVTLRCSPISGHKSVSWYQQVLGQGPQFIFQYYEKEERGRGNFPDRFSARQFPNYSSELNVNALLLGDSALYLCASSPRAGAMNTEAFFGQGTRLTVV.

In this sample, this clonotype turned up many times. V usage is TRBV3-1 and J usage is TRBJ2-2; D not certain. The germline CDR1 and CDR2 sequences are LGHDT and YNNKEL (reference sequence). V gave up 0 bases and J gave up 2 bases, with 10 bases separating them. This CDR3 spans 16 amino acids. The CDR3 region has the DNA TGTGCCAGCAGCCAAGATTGGCACAGAAACACCGGGGAGCTGTTTTTT. This codes for CASSQDWHRNTGELFF.

This clonotype was counted only a few times. The chain couples TRBV20-1 to TRBJ2-5, with 8 nucleotides matching TRBD1. CDR1 is DFQATT and CDR2 is SNEGSKA in the germline V gene (reference sequence). This CDR3 has 15 residues. The junction had 5 bases not matched to a gene; V was cut back by 1 base and J by 1 base. The CDR3 loop is CSARVPGGTQETQYF. CDR3 DNA sequence: TGCAGTGCTAGAGTTCCAGGGGGCACCCAAGAGACCCAGTACTTC.

The J gene is TRBJ2-1, the V gene TRBV7-8; 7 nucleotides line up with TRBD2. Unmatched junction bases numbered 10, after V lost 5 bases and J lost 3 bases. Per the germline V gene, CDR1 is SGHVS and CDR2 is FQNEAQ. This CDR3 comprises 16 residues. This CDR3 is CASSHGGSSGYNEQFF. In DNA form, the CDR3 reads TGTGCCAGCAGCCACGGTGGGTCTAGCGGCTACAATGAGCAGTTCTTC.

This clonotype was detected a few times. V is TRBV20-1 and J is TRBJ2-3, with D tentatively TRBD2 (5 bases). CDR1 and CDR2 from the germline V gene are DFQATT and SNEGSKA (reference sequence). This CDR3 comprises 13 residues. The V and J ends lost 3 bases and 3 bases respectively, with 10 bases between them. CDR3 sequence reads: CSASIGSTDTQYF. Here the CDR3 DNA reads TGCAGTGCTAGTATAGGGAGTACAGATACGCAGTATTTT.

This rearrangement joins TRBV10-3 to TRBJ2-6; no firm D call. V was cut by 0 bases and J by 4 bases, with 4 bases left in between. Germline CDR1 ENHRY, CDR2 SYGVKD. This CDR3 has 14 residues. CDR3 sequence reads: CAISESIGANVLTF. CDR3 DNA: TGTGCCATCAGTGAGTCGATAGGGGCCAACGTCCTGACTTTC.

This clonotype was found a few times. Here the CDR3 DNA reads TGTGCCATCCGGGGGAGGGGGTCCCTGAACACTGAAGCTTTCTTT. Its translation: CAIRGRGSLNTEAFF. The J gene is TRBJ1-1, the V gene TRBV10-3; D is perhaps TRBD1 (6 bases). This CDR3 region has 15 residues. The germline V gene has CDR1 ENHRY and CDR2 SYGVKD. V lost 8 bases and J lost 0, with 16 bases in between.

The chain links TRBV3-1 to TRBJ2-1, with TRBD2 matching 13 bases. Germline V gene sequence: CDR1 LGHDT, CDR2 YNNKEL (reference sequence). The CDR3 loop spans 18 amino acids. After removal of 4 bases from V and 4 bases from J, the junction contained 10 bases not matched to a gene. The CDR3: CASSPRTSGGRNYNEQFF. Here the CDR3 DNA reads TGTGCCAGCAGCCCGAGGACTAGCGGGGGCCGTAATTACAATGAGCAGTTCTTC.